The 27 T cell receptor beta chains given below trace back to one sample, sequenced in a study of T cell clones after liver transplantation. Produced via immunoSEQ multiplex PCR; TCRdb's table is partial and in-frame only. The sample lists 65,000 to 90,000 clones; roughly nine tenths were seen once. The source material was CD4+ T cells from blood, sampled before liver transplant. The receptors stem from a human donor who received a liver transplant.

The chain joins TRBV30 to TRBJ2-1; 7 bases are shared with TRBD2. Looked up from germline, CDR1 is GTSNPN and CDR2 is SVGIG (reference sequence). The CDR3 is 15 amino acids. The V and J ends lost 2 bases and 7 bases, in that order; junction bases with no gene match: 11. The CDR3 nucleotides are TGTGCCTGGAGTCCCGGGGAGGGCGGTAGAAATGAGCAGTTCTTC. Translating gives CAWSPGEGGRNEQFF.

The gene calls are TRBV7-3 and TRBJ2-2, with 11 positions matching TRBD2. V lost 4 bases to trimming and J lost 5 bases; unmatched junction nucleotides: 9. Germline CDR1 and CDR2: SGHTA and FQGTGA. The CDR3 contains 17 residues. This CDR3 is CASSSLAGLAETGELFF. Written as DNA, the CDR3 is TGTGCCAGCAGCTCCCTCGCGGGACTAGCGGAGACCGGGGAGCTGTTTTTT.

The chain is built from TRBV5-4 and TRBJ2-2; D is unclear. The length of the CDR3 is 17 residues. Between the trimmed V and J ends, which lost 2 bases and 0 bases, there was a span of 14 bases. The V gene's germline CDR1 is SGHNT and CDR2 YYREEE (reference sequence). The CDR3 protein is CASSLGYSEANTGELFF. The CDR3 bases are TGTGCCAGCAGCTTAGGTTATTCAGAAGCGAACACCGGGGAGCTGTTTTTT.

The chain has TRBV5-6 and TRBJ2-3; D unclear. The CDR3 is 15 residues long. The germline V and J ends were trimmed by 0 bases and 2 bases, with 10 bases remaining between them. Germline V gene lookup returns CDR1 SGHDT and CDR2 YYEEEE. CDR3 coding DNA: TGTGCCAGCAGCTTGGGAGGTGCGACCACAGATACGCAGTATTTT. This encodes CASSLGGATTDTQYF.

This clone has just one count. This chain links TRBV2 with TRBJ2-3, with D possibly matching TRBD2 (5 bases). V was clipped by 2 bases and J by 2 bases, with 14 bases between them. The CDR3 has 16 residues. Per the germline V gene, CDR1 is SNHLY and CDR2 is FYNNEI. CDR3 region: CASSEMVAGNTDTQYF. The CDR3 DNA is TGTGCCAGCAGTGAAATGGTGGCGGGCAACACAGATACGCAGTATTTT.

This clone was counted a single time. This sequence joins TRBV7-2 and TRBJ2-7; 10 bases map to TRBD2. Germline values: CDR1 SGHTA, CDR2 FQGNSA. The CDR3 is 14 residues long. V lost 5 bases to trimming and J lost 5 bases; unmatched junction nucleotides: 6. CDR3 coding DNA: TGTGCCAGCAGCCTAAGCGGGAGGGCCCACGAGCAGTACTTC. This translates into CASSLSGRAHEQYF.

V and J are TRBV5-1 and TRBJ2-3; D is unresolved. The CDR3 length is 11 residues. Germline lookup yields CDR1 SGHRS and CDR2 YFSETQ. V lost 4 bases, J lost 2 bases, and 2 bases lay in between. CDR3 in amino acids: CASSVTDTQYF. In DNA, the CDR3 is TGCGCCAGCAGCGTCACAGATACGCAGTATTTT.

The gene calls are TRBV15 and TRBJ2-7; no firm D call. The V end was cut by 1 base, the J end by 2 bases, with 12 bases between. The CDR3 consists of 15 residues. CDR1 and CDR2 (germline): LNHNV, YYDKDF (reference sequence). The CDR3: CATSRGSANPYEQYF. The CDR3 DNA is TGTGCCACCAGCAGAGGCTCGGCCAATCCCTACGAGCAGTACTTC.

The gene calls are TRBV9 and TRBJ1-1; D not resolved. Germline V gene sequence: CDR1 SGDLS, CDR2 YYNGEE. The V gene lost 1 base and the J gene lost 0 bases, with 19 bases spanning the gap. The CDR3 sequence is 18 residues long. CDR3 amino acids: CASSVYGTASTMNTEAFF. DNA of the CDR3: TGTGCCAGCAGCGTATACGGTACTGCCTCGACGATGAACACTGAAGCTTTCTTT. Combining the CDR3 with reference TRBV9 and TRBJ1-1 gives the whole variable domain DSGVTQTPKHLITATGQRVTLRCSPRSGDLSVYWYQQSLDQGLQFLIQYYNGEERAKGNILERFSAQQFPDLHSELNLSSLELGDSALYFCASSVYGTASTMNTEAFFGQGTRLTVV.

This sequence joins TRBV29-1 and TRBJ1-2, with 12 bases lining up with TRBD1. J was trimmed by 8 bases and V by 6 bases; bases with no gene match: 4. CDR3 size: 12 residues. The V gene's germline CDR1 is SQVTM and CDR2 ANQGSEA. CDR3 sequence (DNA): TGCAGCGTGGGGGACAGGGGGCTGGGCTACACCTTC. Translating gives CSVGDRGLGYTF.

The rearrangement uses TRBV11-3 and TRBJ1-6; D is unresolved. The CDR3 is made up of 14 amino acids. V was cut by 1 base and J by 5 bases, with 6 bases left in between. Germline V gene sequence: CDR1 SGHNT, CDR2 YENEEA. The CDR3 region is CASSLVGNNSPLHF. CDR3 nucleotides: TGTGCCAGCAGCTTAGTTGGGAATAATTCACCCCTCCACTTT.

CDR3 sequence reads: CASSLLGPPKGEQYF. The CDR3 DNA is TGTGCCAGCAGCTTACTCGGGCCCCCCAAGGGCGAGCAGTACTTC. The genes are TRBV11-3 and TRBJ2-7; D gene ambiguous. The CDR3 is 15 amino acids. Per germline, CDR1 SGHNT and CDR2 YENEEA. V was cut by 2 bases and J by 6 bases, with 17 bases left in between.

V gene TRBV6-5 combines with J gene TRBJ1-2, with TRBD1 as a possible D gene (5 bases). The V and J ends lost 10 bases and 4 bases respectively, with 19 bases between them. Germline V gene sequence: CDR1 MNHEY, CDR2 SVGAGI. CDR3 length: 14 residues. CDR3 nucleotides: TGTGCCACCCTCCGAGCAGGGATGACCTATGGCTACACCTTC. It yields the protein CATLRAGMTYGYTF.

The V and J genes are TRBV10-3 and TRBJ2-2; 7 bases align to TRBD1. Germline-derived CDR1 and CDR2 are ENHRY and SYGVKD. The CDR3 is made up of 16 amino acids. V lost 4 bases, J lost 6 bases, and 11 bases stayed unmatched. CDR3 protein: CAISGYRGLNPGELFF. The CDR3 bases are TGTGCCATCAGTGGGTACAGGGGCCTAAATCCCGGGGAGCTGTTTTTT.

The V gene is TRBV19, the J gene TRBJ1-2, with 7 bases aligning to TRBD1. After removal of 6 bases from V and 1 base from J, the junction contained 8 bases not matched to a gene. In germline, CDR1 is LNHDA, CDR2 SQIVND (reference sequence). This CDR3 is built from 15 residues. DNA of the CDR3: TGTGCCAGTAGCAACCGGGACAGCAATAACTATGGCTACACCTTC. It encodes CASSNRDSNNYGYTF. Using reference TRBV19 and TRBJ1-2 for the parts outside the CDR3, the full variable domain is DGGITQSPKYLFRKEGQNVTLSCEQNLNHDAMYWYRQDPGQGLRLIYYSQIVNDFQKGDIAEGYSVSREKKESFPLTVTSAQKNPTAFYLCASSNRDSNNYGYTFGSGTRLTVV.

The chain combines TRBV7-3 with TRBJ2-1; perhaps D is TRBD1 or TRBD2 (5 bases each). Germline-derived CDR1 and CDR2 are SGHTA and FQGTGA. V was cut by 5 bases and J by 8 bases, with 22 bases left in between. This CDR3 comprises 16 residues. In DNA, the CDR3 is TGTGCCAGCAGCCCGGGCCGGGACCTAAGGAACCATGAGCAGTTCTTC. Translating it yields CASSPGRDLRNHEQFF.

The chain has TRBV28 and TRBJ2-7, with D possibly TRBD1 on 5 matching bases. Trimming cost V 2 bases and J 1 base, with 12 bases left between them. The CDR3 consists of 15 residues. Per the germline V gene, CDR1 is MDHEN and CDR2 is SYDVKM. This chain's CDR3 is CASSLPGTGSYEQYF. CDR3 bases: TGTGCCAGCAGTTTACCAGGTACAGGTTCCTACGAGCAGTACTTC.

In DNA, the CDR3 is TGTGCCAGTAGCCATCGAGAGGGACAGGGCAGGGGTGGGGCTTTCTTT. This translates into CASSHREGQGRGGAFF. This sequence joins TRBV19 and TRBJ1-1, with 9 bases identical to TRBD1. This CDR3 region has 16 residues. The ends lost 6 bases at V and 11 bases at J; junction bases unmatched: 19. Germline CDR1 is LNHDA and CDR2 is SQIVND (reference sequence).

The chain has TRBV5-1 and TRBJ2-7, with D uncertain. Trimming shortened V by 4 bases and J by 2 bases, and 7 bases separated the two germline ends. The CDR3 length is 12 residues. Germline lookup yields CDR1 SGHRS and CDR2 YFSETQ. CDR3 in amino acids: CASSTGPYEQYF. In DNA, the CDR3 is TGCGCCAGCAGCACCGGACCCTACGAGCAGTACTTC.

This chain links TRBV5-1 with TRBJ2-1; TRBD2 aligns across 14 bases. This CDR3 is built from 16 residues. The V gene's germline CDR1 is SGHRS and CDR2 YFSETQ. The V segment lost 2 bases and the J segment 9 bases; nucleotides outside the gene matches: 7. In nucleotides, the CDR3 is TGCGCCAGCAGCTTTGGTGGGACTAGCGGGAGAGTTGAGCAGTTCTTC. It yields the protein CASSFGGTSGRVEQFF.

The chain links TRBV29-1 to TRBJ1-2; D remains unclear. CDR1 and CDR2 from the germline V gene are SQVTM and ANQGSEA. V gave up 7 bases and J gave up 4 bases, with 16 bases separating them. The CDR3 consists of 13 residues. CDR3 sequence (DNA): TGCAGCGCCGCCGGCTCCACCCGCTATGGCTACACCTTC. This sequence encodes CSAAGSTRYGYTF.

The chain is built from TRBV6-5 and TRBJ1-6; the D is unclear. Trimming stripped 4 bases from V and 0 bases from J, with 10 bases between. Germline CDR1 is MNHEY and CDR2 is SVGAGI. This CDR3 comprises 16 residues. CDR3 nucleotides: TGTGCCAGCAGTTTCAAAGGGAGCTCCTATAATTCACCCCTCCACTTT. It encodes CASSFKGSSYNSPLHF.

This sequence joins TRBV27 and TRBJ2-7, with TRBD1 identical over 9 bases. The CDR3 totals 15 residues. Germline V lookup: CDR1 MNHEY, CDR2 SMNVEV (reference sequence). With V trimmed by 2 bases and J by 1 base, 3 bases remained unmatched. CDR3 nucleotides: TGTGCCAGCAGTTTAGAGACAGGGGGTTCCTACGAGCAGTACTTC. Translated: CASSLETGGSYEQYF.

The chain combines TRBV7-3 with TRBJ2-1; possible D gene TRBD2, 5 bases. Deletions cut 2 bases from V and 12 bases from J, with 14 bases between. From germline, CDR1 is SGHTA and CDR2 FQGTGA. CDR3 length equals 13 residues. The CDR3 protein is CASSLEGGPAQFF. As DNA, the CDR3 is TGTGCCAGCAGCTTAGAGGGCGGGCCCGCGCAGTTCTTC.

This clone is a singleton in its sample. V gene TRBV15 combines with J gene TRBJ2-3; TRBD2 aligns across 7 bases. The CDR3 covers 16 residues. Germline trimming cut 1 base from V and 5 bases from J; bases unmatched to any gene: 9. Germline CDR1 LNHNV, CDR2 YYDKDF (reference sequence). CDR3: CATSRAVGRARDTQYF. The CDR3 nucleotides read TGTGCCACCAGCAGAGCCGTAGGGAGGGCCAGAGATACGCAGTATTTT. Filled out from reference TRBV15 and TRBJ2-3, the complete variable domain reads DAMVIQNPRYQVTQFGKPVTLSCSQTLNHNVMYWYQQKSSQAPKLLFHYYDKDFNNEADTPDNFQSRRPNTSFCFLDIRSPGLGDTAMYLCATSRAVGRARDTQYFGPGTRLTVL.

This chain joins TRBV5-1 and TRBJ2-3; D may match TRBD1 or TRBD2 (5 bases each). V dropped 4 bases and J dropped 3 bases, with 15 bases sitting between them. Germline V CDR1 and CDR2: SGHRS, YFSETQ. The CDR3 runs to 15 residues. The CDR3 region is CASSLRGALTDTQYF. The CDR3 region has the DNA TGCGCCAGCAGCCTTCGAGGGGCGTTAACAGATACGCAGTATTTT.

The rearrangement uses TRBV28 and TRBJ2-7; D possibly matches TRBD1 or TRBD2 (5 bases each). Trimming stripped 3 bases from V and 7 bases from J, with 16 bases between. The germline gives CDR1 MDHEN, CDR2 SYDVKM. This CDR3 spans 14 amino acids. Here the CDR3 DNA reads TGTGCCAGCAGTTTTTTCCGGGACCTTCAAGAGCAGTACTTC. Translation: CASSFFRDLQEQYF. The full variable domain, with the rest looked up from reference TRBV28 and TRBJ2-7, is DVKVTQSSRYLVKRTGEKVFLECVQDMDHENMFWYRQDPGLGLRLIYFSYDVKMKEKGDIPEGYSVSREKKERFSLILESASTNQTSMYLCASSFFRDLQEQYFGPGTRLTVT.